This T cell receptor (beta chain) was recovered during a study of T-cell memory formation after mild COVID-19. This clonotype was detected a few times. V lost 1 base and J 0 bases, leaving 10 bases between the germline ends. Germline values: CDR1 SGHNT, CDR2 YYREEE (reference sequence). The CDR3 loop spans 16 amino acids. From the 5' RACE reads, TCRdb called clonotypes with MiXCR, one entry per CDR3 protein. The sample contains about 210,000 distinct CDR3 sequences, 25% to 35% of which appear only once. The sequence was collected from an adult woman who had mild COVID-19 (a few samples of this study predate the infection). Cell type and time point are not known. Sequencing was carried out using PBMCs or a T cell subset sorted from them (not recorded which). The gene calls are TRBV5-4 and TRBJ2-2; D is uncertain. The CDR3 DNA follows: TGTGCCAGCAGCTTGAGAAAAGGCGCGAACACCGGGGAGCTGTTTTTT. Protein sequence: CASSLRKGANTGELFF.